These 16 T cell receptor beta chains came from one sample sequenced in a study of CD8 T cells in Susac syndrome. Random hexamers primed reverse transcription of about 0.5 to 1 ug RNA. TCRdb analysed the immunoSEQ multiplex PCR reads with MiXCR anew, one entry per CDR3 protein. The sample holds 150,000 to 200,000 distinct CDR3 sequences, approximately 96% seen once. Sequenced material: CD4+ T cells from PBMCs. Receptor source: a human donor with multiple sclerosis.

The rearrangement uses TRBV7-3 and TRBJ2-7, with D possibly matching TRBD1 (5 bases). Trimming cost V 5 bases and J 3 bases, with 11 bases left between them. The CDR3 length is 13 residues. CDR1 is SGHTA, CDR2 FQGTGA, per germline. CDR3 in amino acids: CASSTPQGYEQYF. The CDR3 DNA reads TGTGCCAGCAGCACCCCGCAGGGCTACGAGCAGTACTTC.

This clonotype has just one count. J is TRBJ2-7 and V is TRBV19, with TRBD2 as a possible D gene (6 bases). CDR3 length equals 15 residues. CDR1 and CDR2 from the germline V gene are LNHDA and SQIVND (reference sequence). V was shortened by 6 bases and J by 5 bases, with 20 bases between the two germline ends. The CDR3 sequence is CASREGMAGAHEQYF. The CDR3 DNA reads TGTGCCAGTAGGGAGGGGATGGCAGGAGCCCACGAGCAGTACTTC.

CDR3 DNA: TGTGCCAGCAGAACGGGACAGGGGGCTGAAGCTTTCTTT. This sequence encodes CASRTGQGAEAFF. The V call is TRBV12-3 or TRBV12-4, the J call TRBJ1-1, with TRBD1 matching over 11 bases. The CDR3 totals 13 residues. Unmatched junction bases numbered 3, after V lost 6 bases and J lost 6 bases.

This chain uses TRBV20-1 with TRBJ2-3; maybe TRBD2 (6 bases). Germline CDR1 reads DFQATT; CDR2 reads SNEGSKA (reference sequence). The CDR3 has 14 amino acids. V lost 3 bases and J lost 3, with 13 bases in between. The CDR3 region is CSASWRVGTDTQYF. In DNA form, the CDR3 reads TGCAGTGCTAGCTGGAGGGTAGGGACAGATACGCAGTATTTT.

The rearrangement joins TRBV3-1 to TRBJ2-3; 7 bases match TRBD2. CDR3 length: 14 amino acids. The germline V gene encodes CDR1 LGHDT and CDR2 YNNKEL (reference sequence). V lost 1 base, J lost 4 bases, and 2 bases stayed unmatched. In DNA, the CDR3 is TGTGCCAGCAGCCAAGTGCTAGCGGCAGATACGCAGTATTTT. It specifies CASSQVLAADTQYF.

The chain uses TRBV11-2 and TRBJ2-2, with no clear D. Deletions cut 2 bases from V and 8 bases from J, with 18 bases between. The length of the CDR3 is 16 residues. Germline lookup yields CDR1 SGHAT and CDR2 FQNNGV. The CDR3 DNA is TGTGCCAGCAGCTTACTTCCGGGTGCCACGGTAGGGGAGCTGTTTTTT. It codes for CASSLLPGATVGELFF. The variable domain in full, completed from reference TRBV11-2 and TRBJ2-2, reads EAGVAQSPRYKIIEKRQSVAFWCNPISGHATLYWYQQILGQGPKLLIQFQNNGVVDDSQLPKDRFSAERLKGVDSTLKIQPAKLEDSAVYLCASSLLPGATVGELFFGEGSRLTVL.

This chain links TRBV2 with TRBJ1-5, with 7 bases that match TRBD1. Germline lookup yields CDR1 SNHLY and CDR2 FYNNEI. The V and J ends lost 4 bases and 4 bases, in that order; junction bases with no gene match: 4. This CDR3 is built from 14 residues. CDR3 coding DNA: TGTGCCAGCAGTGGACAGGGCGGGAATCAGCCCCAGCATTTT. Translating it yields CASSGQGGNQPQHF.

The CDR3 DNA is TGCGCCAGCAGCTGGGACAGGGGGATTAAGACAGATACGCAGTATTTT. It encodes CASSWDRGIKTDTQYF. The V gene is TRBV5-1, the J gene TRBJ2-3; TRBD1 aligns across 11 bases. This CDR3 comprises 16 residues. From germline, CDR1 is SGHRS and CDR2 YFSETQ. The J segment lost 3 bases and the V segment lost 3 bases, leaving 6 bases of the junction unmatched.

This clonotype is a singleton in its sample. The V and J genes are TRBV29-1 and TRBJ2-7; no reliable D call. CDR1 SQVTM and CDR2 ANQGSEA come from the germline V gene. Trimming cost V 5 bases and J 0 bases, with 14 bases left between them. The CDR3 spans 14 residues. The CDR3 spells CSVSFPDGSYEQYF. Here the CDR3 DNA reads TGCAGCGTTTCTTTCCCGGACGGCTCCTACGAGCAGTACTTC.

The chain employs TRBV2 and TRBJ1-6, with D hard to call. Germline V gene lookup returns CDR1 SNHLY and CDR2 FYNNEI. The CDR3 extends over 14 amino acids. Trimming shortened V by 0 bases and J by 7 bases, and 7 bases separated the two germline ends. In nucleotides, the CDR3 is TGTGCCAGCAGTGAAGCCCGGGTAAATTCACCCCTCCACTTT. It translates to CASSEARVNSPLHF.

The genes are TRBV27 and TRBJ2-7, with 9 bases that match TRBD1. The germline CDR1 and CDR2 sequences are MNHEY and SMNVEV (reference sequence). The CDR3 is made up of 16 amino acids. V lost 5 bases and J lost 2; bases outside the gene matches: 10. CDR3 in amino acids: CASSRNPGQGTYEQYF. The DNA for the CDR3 is TGTGCCAGCAGTCGTAATCCGGGACAGGGTACCTACGAGCAGTACTTC.

The chain has TRBV29-1 and TRBJ1-4; no clear D gene. This CDR3 spans 15 amino acids. Germline CDR1 SQVTM, CDR2 ANQGSEA. The V end was cut by 0 bases, the J end by 6 bases, with 14 bases between. The DNA of the CDR3 is TGCAGCGTTGAAGATTTGCGGCACGTGGATGAAAAACTGTTTTTT. This encodes CSVEDLRHVDEKLFF.

V usage is TRBV30 and J usage is TRBJ2-6; a possible D gene is TRBD1 (6 bases). V lost 3 bases and J 2 bases, leaving 14 bases between the germline ends. In germline, CDR1 is GTSNPN, CDR2 SVGIG (reference sequence). The CDR3 has 16 amino acids. In DNA form, the CDR3 reads TGTGCCTGGAGGGACATGGGACAACCTGGGGCCAACGTCCTGACTTTC. Protein sequence: CAWRDMGQPGANVLTF.

About this clonotype: The germline gene is not matched at one end of the junction; a read error may be the cause. This chain uses TRBV7-2 with TRBJ1-6, with 9 bases matching TRBD1. Looked up from germline, CDR1 is SGHTA and CDR2 is FQGNSA. The CDR3 loop spans 17 amino acids. CDR3 loop: CASSLYGGQGGISALHF. Here the CDR3 DNA reads TGTGCCAGCAGCTTATACGGGGGACAGGGAGGGATTTCAGCCCTCCACTTT.

This rearrangement joins TRBV20-1 to TRBJ2-5, with D tentatively TRBD2 (6 bases). Trimming took 1 base from V and 2 from J, leaving 11 bases between them. CDR1 is DFQATT and CDR2 is SNEGSKA in the germline V gene (reference sequence). The CDR3 is 14 residues long. The CDR3 loop is CSARVVADQETQYF. The CDR3, as DNA: TGCAGTGCTAGAGTGGTAGCGGATCAAGAGACCCAGTACTTC.

The chain combines TRBV20-1 with TRBJ2-7; 7 bases are a match to TRBD1. The CDR3 covers 13 residues. Germline CDR1 and CDR2: DFQATT and SNEGSKA (reference sequence). The V gene end was trimmed by 5 bases and the J gene end by 3 bases; junction bases not matched to a gene: 7. The CDR3 loop reads CSAPRQGNYEQYF. CDR3 nucleotide sequence: TGCAGTGCTCCCCGACAGGGAAACTACGAGCAGTACTTC.